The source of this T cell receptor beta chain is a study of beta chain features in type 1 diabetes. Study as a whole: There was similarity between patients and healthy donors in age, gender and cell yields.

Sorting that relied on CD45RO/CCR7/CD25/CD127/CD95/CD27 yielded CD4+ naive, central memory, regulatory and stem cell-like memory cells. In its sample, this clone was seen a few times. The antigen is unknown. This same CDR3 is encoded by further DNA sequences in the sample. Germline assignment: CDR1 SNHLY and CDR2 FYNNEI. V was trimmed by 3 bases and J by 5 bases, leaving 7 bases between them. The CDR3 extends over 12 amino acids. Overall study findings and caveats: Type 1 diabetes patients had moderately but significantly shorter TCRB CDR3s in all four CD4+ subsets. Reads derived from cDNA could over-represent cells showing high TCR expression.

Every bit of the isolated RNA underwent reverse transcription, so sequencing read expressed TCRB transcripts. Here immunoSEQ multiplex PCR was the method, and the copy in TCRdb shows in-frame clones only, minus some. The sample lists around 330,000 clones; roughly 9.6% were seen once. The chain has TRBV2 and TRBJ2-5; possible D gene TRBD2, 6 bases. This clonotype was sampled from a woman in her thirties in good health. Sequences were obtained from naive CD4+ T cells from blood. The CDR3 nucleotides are TGTGCCAGCAGTGACCTAGCGGAGACCCAGTACTTC. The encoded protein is CASSDLAETQYF.